This TCR beta chain was recovered during a study of beta chain features in type 1 diabetes. Findings and limits, study-wide: PCR might show a preference for shorter templates, equally across patients and controls. In all four CD4+ subsets, TCRB CDR3 length was significantly, moderately reduced in type 1 diabetes. Insertions at VDJ junctions were less frequent in type 1 diabetes patients. These patients also deleted more nucleotides at the same junctions.

On this clone: What it binds is unknown.

Reverse transcription of all isolated RNA meant that expressed TCRB transcripts were sequenced. The average output of naive, central memory and regulatory T cell samples was several million reads. Clones were read by immunoSEQ multiplex PCR, and TCRdb kept only the in-frame ones, dropping some. The data hold a few hundred thousand clones, with 16% observed a single time. The sequenced material came from naive CD4+ T cells from blood. The origin of this receptor is a man aged 25-40 years with type 1 diabetes.

The CDR3 sequence: CASRQGINYGYTF. In DNA, the CDR3 is TGTGCCAGCAGACAGGGAATCAACTATGGCTACACCTTC. The chain joins TRBV6-7 to TRBJ1-2; D is perhaps TRBD1 (6 bases). TRBV6-7 is annotated as an ORF whose role is uncertain. V shed 6 bases and J shed 2 bases, with 10 bases lying between them. The CDR3 has 13 amino acids.